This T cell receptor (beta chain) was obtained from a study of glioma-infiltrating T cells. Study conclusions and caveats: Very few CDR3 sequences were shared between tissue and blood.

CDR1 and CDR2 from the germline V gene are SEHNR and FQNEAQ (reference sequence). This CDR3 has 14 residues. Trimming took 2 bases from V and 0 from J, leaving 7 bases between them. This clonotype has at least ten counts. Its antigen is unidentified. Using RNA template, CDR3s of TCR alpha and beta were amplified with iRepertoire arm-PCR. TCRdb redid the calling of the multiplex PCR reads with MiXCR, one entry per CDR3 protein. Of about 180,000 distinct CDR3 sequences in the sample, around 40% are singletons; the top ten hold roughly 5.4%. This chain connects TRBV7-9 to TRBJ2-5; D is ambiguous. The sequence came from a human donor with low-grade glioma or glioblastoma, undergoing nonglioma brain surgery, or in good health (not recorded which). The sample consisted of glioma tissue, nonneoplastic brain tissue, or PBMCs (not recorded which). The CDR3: CASSLSQYQETQYF. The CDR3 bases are TGTGCCAGCAGCTTATCGCAGTACCAAGAGACCCAGTACTTC.